Shown below are 31 T cell receptor beta chains from a single sample sequenced in a study of graft-versus-host responses after intestinal transplantation (dated by TCRdb to the early 2020s). The library relied on the immunoSEQ multiplex PCR assay. The table comes from immuneACCESS by way of TCRdb, which keeps in-frame sequences with V and J called. Part of the clones is missing from these tables; in studies checked, under half for an unresolved V gene and the rest for unknown reasons. This sample has some 27,000 clones in its table, and more than 90% of those were observed once. Of the sample, less than 0.85% is held by the ten largest clones. The material sequenced was PBMCs, taken roughly 30 days after intestinal transplant. These receptors were taken from a human patient who received an intestinal transplant, so some T cells may come from the graft donor.

This sequence joins TRBV6-6 and TRBJ2-3, with 7 bases matching TRBD1. This CDR3 is built from 16 residues. The germline V gene has CDR1 MNHNY and CDR2 SVGAGI (reference sequence). V was pared by 5 bases and J by 7 bases, with 15 bases of the junction left unmatched. CDR3 DNA: TGTGCCAGCAGTGGGACCAGGGCAGGGGGATTAAATACGCAGTATTTT. This encodes CASSGTRAGGLNTQYF.

The V gene is TRBV11-2, the J gene TRBJ2-3; no definite D call. The V gene's germline CDR1 is SGHAT and CDR2 FQNNGV. With 2 bases removed from V and 0 bases from J, the gap between germline ends came to 9 bases. The CDR3 has 15 amino acids. In DNA, the CDR3 is TGTGCCAGCAGCTTAACACCCTCTAGCACAGATACGCAGTATTTT. Translating gives CASSLTPSSTDTQYF.

The chain joins TRBV4-3 to TRBJ1-5; no clear D. The germline V gene has CDR1 LGHNA and CDR2 YSLEER. Trimming cost V 1 base and J 9 bases, with 13 bases left between them. This CDR3 spans 14 amino acids. CDR3 DNA sequence: TGCGCCAGCAGCCAAGCCAGACTGTTAACGCCCCAGCATTTT. This translates into CASSQARLLTPQHF.

J is TRBJ1-2 and V is TRBV27; possible D gene TRBD1, 6 bases. The CDR3 totals 14 residues. Germline CDR1 reads MNHEY; CDR2 reads SMNVEV (reference sequence). The V gene lost 7 bases and the J gene lost 4 bases, with 16 bases spanning the gap. In DNA, the CDR3 is TGTGCCAGCAAGTATAAGGGGGGCGTCTATGGCTACACCTTC. Translation: CASKYKGGVYGYTF.

The genes are TRBV6-5 and TRBJ2-2; D call uncertain. CDR3 size: 16 residues. Germline CDR1 and CDR2: MNHEY and SVGAGI. The V gene lost 2 bases and the J gene lost 1 base, with 11 bases spanning the gap. The CDR3 loop reads CASSYVHQRNTGELFF. The DNA for the CDR3 is TGTGCCAGCAGTTACGTACACCAGAGGAACACCGGGGAGCTGTTTTTT.

The chain carries TRBV2 and TRBJ1-2; possibly TRBD1 for D (6 bases). The CDR3 loop spans 14 amino acids. Trimming removed 6 bases at V and 4 bases at J, with 15 bases between. In germline, CDR1 is SNHLY, CDR2 FYNNEI. The CDR3 region is CASSRNTDSYGYTF. The CDR3 coding sequence is TGTGCCAGCAGCCGAAATACGGACAGCTATGGCTACACCTTC.

This chain links TRBV10-2 with TRBJ2-3; D perhaps matches TRBD2 (6 bases). The V and J ends lost 8 bases and 4 bases respectively, with 16 bases between them. Germline lookup yields CDR1 WSHSY and CDR2 SAAADI. CDR3 size: 14 residues. CDR3 DNA: TGCGCCAGCGGAGAAACGGGAGTCCCAGATACGCAGTATTTT. Its translation: CASGETGVPDTQYF.

The chain couples TRBV7-9 to TRBJ2-3, with 7 nucleotides matching TRBD2. V shed 0 bases, J shed 2 bases, and the junction held 5 bases outside the gene matches. Germline lookup yields CDR1 SEHNR and CDR2 FQNEAQ (reference sequence). This CDR3 is built from 16 residues. This CDR3 is CASSLASSGATDTQYF. CDR3 sequence (DNA): TGTGCCAGCAGCTTAGCGTCTAGCGGAGCCACAGATACGCAGTATTTT.

The genes are TRBV27 and TRBJ1-2; D unclear. This CDR3 contains 15 residues. Germline assignment: CDR1 MNHEY and CDR2 SMNVEV (reference sequence). Trimming removed 6 bases from V and 0 bases from J, with 14 bases in between. The CDR3 DNA reads as TGTGCCAGCAGCCCCTCATGGTGGGCTAACTATGGCTACACCTTC. This gives the protein CASSPSWWANYGYTF.

The V call is TRBV30, the J call TRBJ1-2; a weak D match, TRBD1 (5 bases). The germline gives CDR1 GTSNPN, CDR2 SVGIG (reference sequence). This CDR3 spans 13 amino acids. V shed 0 bases and J shed 4 bases, with 9 bases lying between them. The CDR3 region has the DNA TGTGCCTGGAGTGTAACAGGCTTCTATGGCTACACCTTC. Residues: CAWSVTGFYGYTF.

CDR3 nucleotides: TGCGCCAGCAGCCATGGGGCTTCTTCCTCCTACGAGCAGTACTTC. This gives the protein CASSHGASSSYEQYF. The chain employs TRBV4-1 and TRBJ2-7; the D gene is possibly TRBD1 (5 bases). The V end was cut by 3 bases, the J end by 0 bases, with 12 bases between. The CDR3 covers 15 residues. The germline V gene encodes CDR1 MGHRA and CDR2 YSYEKL.

The J gene is TRBJ2-7, the V gene TRBV29-1; TRBD1 matches at 10 bases. The CDR3 is made up of 15 amino acids. Per the germline V gene, CDR1 is SQVTM and CDR2 is ANQGSEA. Trimming removed 4 bases from V and 7 bases from J; junction bases left unmatched: 13. As DNA, the CDR3 is TGCAGCGTTGGGGACAGGGGTCGCCCCCATGAAGAGCAGTACTTC. It encodes CSVGDRGRPHEEQYF.

The CDR3 coding sequence is TGCAGCGTTGTGCCCGGGACTAGCGGGAGCTATGAGCAGTTCTTC. Its translation: CSVVPGTSGSYEQFF. The rearrangement links TRBV29-1 to TRBJ2-1; 14 bases fit TRBD2. The CDR3 is made up of 15 amino acids. The junction had 7 bases not matched to a gene; V was cut back by 4 bases and J by 8 bases. Looked up from germline, CDR1 is SQVTM and CDR2 is ANQGSEA.

The J gene is TRBJ1-4, the V gene TRBV5-1, with TRBD1 identical over 10 bases. CDR1 and CDR2 from the germline V gene are SGHRS and YFSETQ. V dropped 0 bases and J dropped 7; count of bases not matched to a gene: 3. This CDR3 spans 15 amino acids. CDR3 nucleotides: TGCGCCAGCAGCTTGGGCGGACAGGGGGTTGAAAAACTGTTTTTT. Its protein is CASSLGGQGVEKLFF. The entire variable domain, with the rest obtained from reference TRBV5-1 and TRBJ1-4, is as follows: KAGVTQTPRYLIKTRGQQVTLSCSPISGHRSVSWYQQTPGQGLQFLFEYFSETQRNKGNFPGRFSGRQFSNSRSEMNVSTLELGDSALYLCASSLGGQGVEKLFFGSGTQLSVL.

The chain links TRBV19 to TRBJ2-2, with 8 nucleotides matching TRBD1. The J segment lost 0 bases and the V segment lost 8 bases, leaving 11 bases of the junction unmatched. The V gene's germline CDR1 is LNHDA and CDR2 SQIVND (reference sequence). The CDR3 covers 17 residues. This CDR3 reads CASFNRGISANTGELFF. CDR3 coding DNA: TGTGCCAGTTTTAACAGGGGGATATCGGCGAACACCGGGGAGCTGTTTTTT. Filled out from reference TRBV19 and TRBJ2-2, the complete variable domain reads DGGITQSPKYLFRKEGQNVTLSCEQNLNHDAMYWYRQDPGQGLRLIYYSQIVNDFQKGDIAEGYSVSREKKESFPLTVTSAQKNPTAFYLCASFNRGISANTGELFFGEGSRLTVL.

The rearrangement links TRBV9 to TRBJ2-3; possibly TRBD2 for D (7 bases). The V gene's germline CDR1 is SGDLS and CDR2 YYNGEE. This CDR3 comprises 16 residues. The V gene lost 4 bases and the J gene lost 2 bases, with 17 bases spanning the gap. CDR3 protein: CASSPGERGPTDTQYF. Here the CDR3 DNA reads TGTGCCAGCAGCCCAGGGGAGCGGGGACCCACAGATACGCAGTATTTT.

The rearrangement links TRBV29-1 to TRBJ1-4; the D is unclear. The V and J ends lost 4 bases and 10 bases respectively, with 7 bases between them. The CDR3 has 10 residues. Germline V gene data show CDR1 as SQVTM and CDR2 as ANQGSEA. The CDR3 sequence is CSVVDGKLFF. CDR3 nucleotide sequence: TGCAGCGTTGTTGATGGAAAACTGTTTTTT. Based on the CDR3 plus reference TRBV29-1 and TRBJ1-4, the full variable domain is SAVISQKPSRDICQRGTSLTIQCQVDSQVTMMFWYRQQPGQSLTLIATANQGSEATYESGFVIDKFPISRPNLTFSTLTVSNMSPEDSSIYLCSVVDGKLFFGSGTQLSVL.

This clone occurred once. V gene TRBV5-1 combines with J gene TRBJ1-2; TRBD1 aligns across 7 bases. This CDR3 is 16 amino acids long. Losses at the gene ends were 0 bases for V and 1 base for J; bases not matched to a gene: 6. CDR1 SGHRS and CDR2 YFSETQ come from the germline V gene. CDR3 in amino acids: CASSLAGTVVNYGYTF. In DNA, the CDR3 is TGCGCCAGCAGCTTGGCCGGGACAGTAGTTAACTATGGCTACACCTTC.

The V and J genes are TRBV18 and TRBJ2-7; tentative D call: TRBD1 (5 bases). The germline V gene has CDR1 KGHSH and CDR2 LQKENI. Trimming pared 1 base from V and 1 base from J, leaving 11 bases between. This CDR3 spans 15 amino acids. DNA of the CDR3: TGTGCCAGCTCACCACTGGCTGACAGATCCTACGAGCAGTACTTC. The encoded protein is CASSPLADRSYEQYF.

The chain employs TRBV25-1 and TRBJ2-2; D is undetermined. This CDR3 comprises 13 residues. V was trimmed by 6 bases and J by 4 bases, leaving 9 bases between them. Per germline, CDR1 MGHDK and CDR2 SYGVNS. In DNA, the CDR3 is TGTGCCAGCAGCTACATCTCCACCGGGGAGCTGTTTTTT. This encodes CASSYISTGELFF.

The table lists this clone with a count of one. J is TRBJ1-1 and V is TRBV5-1; no clear D gene. V lost 2 bases, J lost 0 bases, and 8 bases lay in between. The CDR3 sequence is 14 residues long. The germline V gene encodes CDR1 SGHRS and CDR2 YFSETQ. The chain's CDR3 is CASSLRRMNTEAFF. The CDR3 coding sequence is TGCGCCAGCAGCTTAAGAAGGATGAACACTGAAGCTTTCTTT.

The chain's CDR3 is CASSLVPTVNTEAFF. CDR3 nucleotides: TGCGCCAGCAGCTTGGTGCCTACAGTGAACACTGAAGCTTTCTTT. The rearrangement links TRBV5-1 to TRBJ1-1, with D unclear. V gave up 0 bases and J gave up 0 bases, with 9 bases separating them. Germline CDR1 SGHRS, CDR2 YFSETQ. The CDR3 is 15 residues long. Complete variable domain (other parts from reference TRBV5-1 and TRBJ1-1): KAGVTQTPRYLIKTRGQQVTLSCSPISGHRSVSWYQQTPGQGLQFLFEYFSETQRNKGNFPGRFSGRQFSNSRSEMNVSTLELGDSALYLCASSLVPTVNTEAFFGQGTRLTVV.

The chain joins TRBV29-1 to TRBJ2-7; TRBD2 is a possible D gene (7 bases). Germline lookup yields CDR1 SQVTM and CDR2 ANQGSEA. The CDR3 has 13 amino acids. V lost 4 bases and J lost 3, with 13 bases in between. The CDR3 coding sequence is TGCAGCGTTGTGGTGCGGGGGCTCTACGAGCAGTACTTC. Amino acids: CSVVVRGLYEQYF.

The V and J genes are TRBV5-6 and TRBJ2-1, with TRBD1 matching over 7 bases. The CDR3 loop spans 15 amino acids. Germline V gene data show CDR1 as SGHDT and CDR2 as YYEEEE. Trimming took 2 bases from V and 4 from J; bases not matched to a gene: 6. In DNA, the CDR3 is TGTGCCAGCAGCTTAGGGACAGCGACATACAATGAGCAGTTCTTC. It is translated as CASSLGTATYNEQFF.

The CDR3 DNA reads as TGTGCCAGCTCACCTTTCGAAAGCACAGATACGCAGTATTTT. Its translation is CASSPFESTDTQYF. This chain links TRBV18 with TRBJ2-3; D gene uncertain. The CDR3 sequence is 14 residues long. The V end was cut by 3 bases, the J end by 0 bases, with 7 bases between. The germline V gene has CDR1 KGHSH and CDR2 LQKENI.

The rearrangement links TRBV10-3 to TRBJ2-7, with TRBD2 matching over 9 bases. The trim removed 0 bases at V and 10 bases at J, leaving 13 bases unmatched. The CDR3 is made up of 16 amino acids. Germline lookup yields CDR1 ENHRY and CDR2 SYGVKD. The CDR3 is CAISESQRLAEPVQYF. CDR3 bases: TGTGCCATCAGTGAGTCCCAACGACTAGCGGAGCCGGTTCAGTACTTC.

The chain combines TRBV4-3 with TRBJ1-1, with D unclear. The CDR3 sequence is 16 residues long. The ends were cut back, 4 bases at V and 3 bases at J, with 18 bases in the middle. Germline V gene lookup returns CDR1 LGHNA and CDR2 YSLEER. The CDR3 DNA is TGCGCCAGCAGCCTTAGCTCGGCCCCCGGGGACACTGAAGCTTTCTTT. It is translated as CASSLSSAPGDTEAFF.

The rearrangement links TRBV2 to TRBJ2-7, with a weak D call TRBD2 (5 bases). V was clipped by 5 bases and J by 3 bases, with 17 bases between them. Per the germline V gene, CDR1 is SNHLY and CDR2 is FYNNEI. The CDR3 loop spans 15 amino acids. The CDR3 nucleotides read TGTGCCAGCAGTCTGGATCTCGGGGTGTACTACGAGCAGTACTTC. It codes for CASSLDLGVYYEQYF.

V gene TRBV27 combines with J gene TRBJ2-7, with 9 bases matching TRBD2. The V and J ends lost 1 base and 2 bases, in that order; junction bases with no gene match: 9. Germline V gene lookup returns CDR1 MNHEY and CDR2 SMNVEV (reference sequence). CDR3 size: 17 residues. The CDR3 reads CASSLLRASGVTYEQYF. The DNA of the CDR3 is TGTGCCAGCAGTTTATTACGGGCTAGCGGGGTGACCTACGAGCAGTACTTC.

The V call is TRBV25-1, the J call TRBJ1-5; D is possibly TRBD1 (5 bases). V lost 2 bases and J lost 4, with 9 bases in between. The CDR3 runs 14 residues. CDR1 and CDR2 from the germline V gene are MGHDK and SYGVNS. In nucleotides, the CDR3 is TGTGCCAGCAGTGAAACAGGATCTAATCAGCCCCAGCATTTT. Protein sequence: CASSETGSNQPQHF.

The chain couples TRBV7-3 to TRBJ2-3; 10 bases agree with TRBD2. The CDR3 has 15 residues. Trimming removed 5 bases from V and 6 bases from J; junction bases left unmatched: 8. Germline-derived CDR1 and CDR2 are SGHTA and FQGTGA. CDR3 nucleotide sequence: TGTGCCAGCAGCCTTAGCGGGAGGCCCGGGGATACGCAGTATTTT. This gives the protein CASSLSGRPGDTQYF.